This T cell receptor (beta chain) was found in a study of chemoradiotherapy in HPV16-positive cancers. Data came from immunoSEQ multiplex PCR; TCRdb stores just in-frame clones and leaves some out. Of 20,000 or so clones listed, around 87% are singletons. Trimming removed 1 base from V and 4 bases from J, with 14 bases in between. Germline V CDR1 and CDR2: SGHDN, FVKESK. The CDR3 is 15 amino acids. This receptor was identified in a human donor with HPV-associated anogenital cancer. The gene calls are TRBV14 and TRBJ2-7; D tentatively reads TRBD1 or TRBD2 (5 bases each). The sequencing used blood, collected from a patient who underwent chemoradiotherapy. The CDR3, as DNA: TGTGCCAGCAGCCAAGGGGTGGGGCGCGGGTACGAGCAGTACTTC. Translating it yields CASSQGVGRGYEQYF.